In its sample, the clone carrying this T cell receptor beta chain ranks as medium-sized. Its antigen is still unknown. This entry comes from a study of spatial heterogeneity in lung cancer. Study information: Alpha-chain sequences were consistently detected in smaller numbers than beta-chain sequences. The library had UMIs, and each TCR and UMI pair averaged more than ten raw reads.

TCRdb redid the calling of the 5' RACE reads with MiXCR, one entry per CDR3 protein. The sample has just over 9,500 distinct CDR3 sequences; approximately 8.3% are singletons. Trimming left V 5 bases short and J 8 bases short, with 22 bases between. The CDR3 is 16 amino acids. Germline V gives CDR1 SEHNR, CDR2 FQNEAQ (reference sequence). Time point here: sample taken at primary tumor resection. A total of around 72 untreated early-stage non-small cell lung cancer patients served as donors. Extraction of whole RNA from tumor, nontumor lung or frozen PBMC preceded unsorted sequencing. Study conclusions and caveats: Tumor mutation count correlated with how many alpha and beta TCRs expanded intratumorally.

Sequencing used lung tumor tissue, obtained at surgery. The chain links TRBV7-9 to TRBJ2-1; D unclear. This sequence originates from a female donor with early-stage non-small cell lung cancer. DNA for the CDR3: TGTGCCAGCAGCCGATACTGGACCGCACTCGTGGATGAGCAGTTCTTC. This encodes CASSRYWTALVDEQFF.